This T cell receptor (beta chain) emerged from a study of cytomegalovirus exposure and HLA in healthy donors. General study points: Further analysis, carried out later, found HLA-associated TCR beta chains more clonally expanded than equally common other chains.

This clone was seen more than once but under ten times. Its antigen is undetermined. A multiplex PCR was run with 60 Vbeta primers and 13 Jbeta primers. In the source study's methods: Later analysis identified 88 million or so unique TCR beta chains, about 12 million shared. The method was immunoSEQ multiplex PCR; TCRdb's version includes in-frame clones alone and lacks a portion of them. V and J calls and clone size are copied from that table; D and trimming were computed from the DNA. Here the sample spans under 200,000 clones, around 84% being singletons. V lost 1 base, J lost 7 bases, and 13 bases lay in between. CDR3 size: 15 residues. CDR1 SEHNR and CDR2 FQNEAQ come from the germline V gene (reference sequence).

The TCR sequence derives from a woman between 40 and 50 years old in good health and CMV-seronegative. Sequencing input: PBMCs. The chain carries TRBV7-9 and TRBJ1-4; no firm D call. The CDR3 region has the DNA TGTGCCAGCAGCTTAGTAGTGGGCTTTAGTGAAAAACTGTTTTTT. It yields the protein CASSLVVGFSEKLFF.